The 27 T cell receptor beta chains below come from one sample, sequenced in a study of OX40 agonist ivuxolimab in advanced cancers. Sequencing was performed with immunoSEQ multiplex PCR; in TCRdb, only in-frame clones are kept and a portion is missing. The repertoire holds approximately 63,000 clones, with more than 80% as singletons. Here the sequenced sample was CD4+ or CD8+ T cells sorted from blood, taken in a trial of the OX40 agonist ivuxolimab. The receptor set was obtained from an adult with an advanced solid tumor such as melanoma, head and neck, liver or kidney cancer.

The rearrangement uses TRBV4-1 and TRBJ2-7; 7 positions match TRBD1. V shed 4 bases, J shed 3 bases, and the junction held 9 bases outside the gene matches. CDR1 MGHRA and CDR2 YSYEKL come from the germline V gene. The length of the CDR3 is 15 residues. The CDR3 sequence: CASSLVTGAHYEQYF. CDR3 nucleotides: TGCGCCAGCAGCCTAGTAACAGGGGCCCACTACGAGCAGTACTTC.

This chain uses TRBV12-5 with TRBJ2-1, with D tentatively TRBD1 (5 bases). Germline CDR1 is LGHNT and CDR2 is FRNRAP. V shed 1 base and J shed 0 bases, with 13 bases lying between them. The CDR3 is 17 amino acids. The CDR3 sequence is CASGLATGPSSYNEQFF. CDR3 DNA sequence: TGTGCTAGTGGTTTGGCCACAGGACCTAGCTCCTACAATGAGCAGTTCTTC. Full variable domain (remainder filled in from reference TRBV12-5 and TRBJ2-1): DARVTQTPRHKVTEMGQEVTMRCQPILGHNTVFWYRQTMMQGLELLAYFRNRAPLDDSGMPKDRFSAEMPDATLATLKIQPSEPRDSAVYFCASGLATGPSSYNEQFFGPGTRLTVL.

This chain uses TRBV7-6 with TRBJ2-5; the match to TRBD2 covers 15 bases. The CDR3 spans 17 residues. V lost 5 bases, J lost 5 bases, and 9 bases stayed unmatched. The germline gives CDR1 SGHVS, CDR2 FNYEAQ. In DNA, the CDR3 is TGTGCCAGCAGCAGGACTAGCGGGAGGGCATTCGGGGAGACCCAGTACTTC. Translation: CASSRTSGRAFGETQYF.

This clone was picked up a small number of times. V is TRBV4-1 and J is TRBJ1-1, with 8 bases aligning to TRBD1. The germline V gene has CDR1 MGHRA and CDR2 YSYEKL. V was clipped by 3 bases and J by 1 base; unmatched bases: 1. The CDR3 sequence is 14 residues long. In DNA, the CDR3 is TGCGCCAGCAGCCATGGACAGGGGAACACTGAAGCTTTCTTT. It yields the protein CASSHGQGNTEAFF.

V gene TRBV6-6 combines with J gene TRBJ1-5, with D unresolved. The CDR3 contains 15 residues. The germline V and J ends were trimmed by 1 base and 3 bases, with 10 bases remaining between them. Germline values: CDR1 MNHNY, CDR2 SVGAGI (reference sequence). DNA for the CDR3: TGTGCCAGCAGTTACTTTAGACAAGCCAATCAGCCCCAGCATTTT. This codes for CASSYFRQANQPQHF.

The rearrangement joins TRBV9 to TRBJ2-7; D is possibly TRBD1 (6 bases). Germline CDR1 reads SGDLS; CDR2 reads YYNGEE. Trimming took off 2 bases at V and 0 bases at J, with 15 bases between the two ends. There are 16 residues in the CDR3. In DNA, the CDR3 is TGTGCCAGCAGCGTCGAGGACAGATTTACCTCCTACGAGCAGTACTTC. Translation gives CASSVEDRFTSYEQYF.

V is TRBV6-5 and J is TRBJ1-2; possibly TRBD1 for D (5 bases). With 2 bases removed from V and 5 bases from J, the gap between germline ends came to 12 bases. Germline assignment: CDR1 MNHEY and CDR2 SVGAGI. This CDR3 region has 14 residues. The CDR3 DNA is TGTGCCAGCAGTTACGTGGCTGGGGGGTATGGCTACACCTTC. This sequence encodes CASSYVAGGYGYTF.

The chain couples TRBV7-9 to TRBJ1-4, with TRBD1 identical over 7 bases. The length of the CDR3 is 15 residues. CDR1 and CDR2 from the germline V gene are SEHNR and FQNEAQ (reference sequence). Unmatched junction bases numbered 7, after V lost 5 bases and J lost 4 bases. CDR3 in amino acids: CASSSRDSLNEKLFF. The CDR3 region has the DNA TGTGCCAGCAGCAGCCGGGACAGCCTTAATGAAAAACTGTTTTTT.

The rearrangement links TRBV9 to TRBJ2-7; possibly TRBD2 for D (6 bases). This CDR3 comprises 15 residues. With 0 bases removed from V and 4 bases from J, the gap between germline ends came to 14 bases. Germline-derived CDR1 and CDR2 are SGDLS and YYNGEE. The CDR3 DNA reads TGTGCCAGCAGCGTAGCGGCGGGAAGTAATTACGAGCAGTACTTC. Protein: CASSVAAGSNYEQYF.

CDR3 sequence (DNA): TGTGCCAGCAGCCTTAACCGGGACAGAAAAGGCTACGAGCAGTACTTC. Residues: CASSLNRDRKGYEQYF. This chain connects TRBV7-9 to TRBJ2-7; TRBD1 matches at 7 bases. The trim removed 5 bases at V and 3 bases at J, leaving 13 bases unmatched. Germline-derived CDR1 and CDR2 are SEHNR and FQNEAQ (reference sequence). This CDR3 has 16 amino acids. Full variable domain (rest looked up from reference TRBV7-9 and TRBJ2-7): DTGVSQNPRHKITKRGQNVTFRCDPISEHNRLYWYRQTLGQGPEFLTYFQNEAQLEKSRLLSDRFSAERPKGSFSTLEIQRTEQGDSAMYLCASSLNRDRKGYEQYFGPGTRLTVT.

The gene calls are TRBV27 and TRBJ2-7; possibly TRBD1 for D (6 bases). Trimming removed 4 bases from V and 2 bases from J, with 15 bases in between. The CDR3 length is 15 residues. The germline gives CDR1 MNHEY, CDR2 SMNVEV (reference sequence). CDR3 nucleotides: TGTGCCAGCAGTTCTGACAGGTATTATCCCTACGAGCAGTACTTC. Translated, it gives CASSSDRYYPYEQYF.

This chain joins TRBV29-1 and TRBJ2-3, with D uncertain. CDR3 length: 13 residues. Trimming took off 3 bases at V and 2 bases at J, with 9 bases between the two ends. Germline lookup yields CDR1 SQVTM and CDR2 ANQGSEA. CDR3 region: CSVDRRSTDTQYF. The CDR3 DNA reads as TGCAGCGTTGATAGAAGATCCACAGATACGCAGTATTTT.

The chain employs TRBV9 and TRBJ1-1, with 7 bases lining up with TRBD1. V trimming: 1 base; J trimming: 6 bases; junction bases outside the gene matches: 6. The CDR3 covers 14 residues. Per germline, CDR1 SGDLS and CDR2 YYNGEE. The CDR3 region has the DNA TGTGCCAGCAGCGTATTGACAGGGAGGGCTGAAGCTTTCTTT. It codes for CASSVLTGRAEAFF.

The chain couples TRBV5-6 to TRBJ1-1; D not certain. This CDR3 is 13 amino acids long. The V end lost 2 bases, the J end lost 6 bases, and 11 bases lay between the germline ends. In germline, CDR1 is SGHDT, CDR2 YYEEEE. The CDR3 loop is CASSFGVPAEAFF. CDR3 in DNA: TGTGCCAGCAGCTTTGGGGTCCCAGCTGAAGCTTTCTTT. Full variable domain (outside the CDR3, taken from reference TRBV5-6 and TRBJ1-1): DAGVTQSPTHLIKTRGQQVTLRCSPKSGHDTVSWYQQALGQGPQFIFQYYEEEERQRGNFPDRFSGHQFPNYSSELNVNALLLGDSALYLCASSFGVPAEAFFGQGTRLTVV.

The V and J genes are TRBV2 and TRBJ2-1; TRBD2 aligns across 7 bases. The CDR3 length is 18 residues. The germline V gene encodes CDR1 SNHLY and CDR2 FYNNEI. Losses at the gene ends were 8 bases for V and 0 bases for J; bases not matched to a gene: 16. CDR3 residues: CASSSLAAQRSSYNEQFF. The CDR3 nucleotides read TGTGCCAGCTCCTCGCTAGCGGCCCAGAGAAGCTCCTACAATGAGCAGTTCTTC.

This chain uses TRBV19 with TRBJ1-1; 8 bases are shared with TRBD1. Trimming took 9 bases from V and 1 from J; bases not matched to a gene: 13. The CDR3 consists of 16 residues. Germline CDR1 LNHDA, CDR2 SQIVND (reference sequence). CDR3 in DNA: TGTGCCAGCCACGAGGGGACAGGCGTTGGGAACACTGAAGCTTTCTTT. Protein sequence: CASHEGTGVGNTEAFF.

With respect to this clone: The DNA is left out, because the CDR3 cannot be placed on it with certainty; the CDR3 is given as TCRdb lists it. CDR3 sequence: CASSQVGAGAEVFF. This rearrangement joins TRBV14 to TRBJ1-1. Germline V gene lookup returns CDR1 SGHDN and CDR2 FVKESK. The CDR3 length equals 14 residues, ends included.

The chain is built from TRBV9 and TRBJ2-5; 7 positions match TRBD2. With V trimmed by 7 bases and J by 2 bases, 14 bases remained unmatched. CDR3 length equals 16 residues. Germline V gives CDR1 SGDLS, CDR2 YYNGEE. The CDR3 here is CASGPRASGVQETQYF. The CDR3 DNA sequence: TGTGCCAGCGGACCCAGGGCTAGCGGAGTTCAAGAGACCCAGTACTTC.

The chain couples TRBV5-6 to TRBJ2-5, with D perhaps being TRBD1 or TRBD2 (7 bases each). The ends were cut back, 0 bases at V and 0 bases at J, with 15 bases in the middle. This CDR3 comprises 17 residues. Germline V CDR1 and CDR2: SGHDT, YYEEEE. CDR3 amino acids: CASSLEVRGGYQETQYF. CDR3 coding DNA: TGTGCCAGCAGCTTGGAAGTCAGGGGGGGATACCAAGAGACCCAGTACTTC.

This sequence joins TRBV6-5 and TRBJ2-7; D is unclear. The germline V gene has CDR1 MNHEY and CDR2 SVGAGI. The CDR3 is made up of 13 amino acids. The germline V and J ends were trimmed by 2 bases and 4 bases, with 9 bases remaining between them. The CDR3 loop reads CASSYGWNYEQYF. In nucleotides, the CDR3 is TGTGCCAGCAGTTACGGTTGGAATTACGAGCAGTACTTC.

This clone occurred a few times. The chain couples TRBV6-1 to TRBJ2-1, with a tentative D call TRBD1 (5 bases). V lost 3 bases and J 7 bases, leaving 13 bases between the germline ends. The CDR3 sequence is 14 residues long. The germline gives CDR1 MNHNS, CDR2 SASEGT. CDR3 loop: CASSEEGVWNEQFF. As DNA, the CDR3 is TGTGCCAGCAGTGAGGAAGGGGTCTGGAATGAGCAGTTCTTC.

The rearrangement uses TRBV11-2 and TRBJ1-5, with D unclear. The V gene's germline CDR1 is SGHAT and CDR2 FQNNGV. CDR3 size: 16 residues. V shed 5 bases and J shed 7 bases, with 21 bases lying between them. The CDR3 DNA reads as TGTGCCAGCAGCCCACCCTTTAGTGCAGAAAAGCAGCCCCAGCATTTT. This translates into CASSPPFSAEKQPQHF. Looking up the rest from reference TRBV11-2 and TRBJ1-5 gives the full variable domain: EAGVAQSPRYKIIEKRQSVAFWCNPISGHATLYWYQQILGQGPKLLIQFQNNGVVDDSQLPKDRFSAERLKGVDSTLKIQPAKLEDSAVYLCASSPPFSAEKQPQHFGDGTRLSIL.

The rearrangement joins TRBV19 to TRBJ1-1, with D tentatively TRBD1 (6 bases). The CDR3 loop spans 15 amino acids. V dropped 1 base and J dropped 4 bases, with 13 bases sitting between them. The germline V gene has CDR1 LNHDA and CDR2 SQIVND (reference sequence). In DNA form, the CDR3 reads TGTGCCAGTAGTATAGTTCCCGGGGGCCCCACTGAAGCTTTCTTT. It codes for CASSIVPGGPTEAFF.

This clone was seen once. This chain links TRBV7-8 with TRBJ1-5; 10 nucleotides match TRBD1. Trimming cost V 4 bases and J 5 bases; bases outside gene matches: 11. Germline CDR1 SGHVS, CDR2 FQNEAQ. The CDR3 is 17 residues long. CDR3 amino acids: CASSSSAGTGAHQPQHF. The DNA for the CDR3 is TGTGCCAGCAGCTCCTCCGCCGGGACAGGGGCTCATCAGCCCCAGCATTTT.

The J gene is TRBJ1-2, the V gene TRBV5-1; D not certain. Germline loops: CDR1 SGHRS, CDR2 YFSETQ. This CDR3 comprises 15 residues. Trimming left V 0 bases short and J 3 bases short, with 12 bases between. The CDR3 nucleotides read TGCGCCAGCAGCTTGGAGTCTACTACTTACTATGGCTACACCTTC. Translation gives CASSLESTTYYGYTF.

This rearrangement joins TRBV27 to TRBJ1-6; maybe TRBD1 (5 bases). This CDR3 has 15 amino acids. V lost 6 bases to trimming and J lost 0 bases, with 9 bases between them. Germline loops: CDR1 MNHEY, CDR2 SMNVEV (reference sequence). The CDR3 spells CASRPGSSYNSPLHF. For the CDR3, the DNA is TGTGCCAGCAGACCAGGGAGCTCCTATAATTCACCCCTCCACTTT.

The rearrangement joins TRBV15 to TRBJ2-5; 7 bases fit TRBD2. The germline V gene has CDR1 LNHNV and CDR2 YYDKDF (reference sequence). CDR3 length: 14 amino acids. V lost 3 bases and J lost 3; bases outside the gene matches: 4. The chain's CDR3 is CATSSEAGEETQYF. For the CDR3, the DNA is TGTGCCACCAGCAGCGAGGCGGGGGAAGAGACCCAGTACTTC.